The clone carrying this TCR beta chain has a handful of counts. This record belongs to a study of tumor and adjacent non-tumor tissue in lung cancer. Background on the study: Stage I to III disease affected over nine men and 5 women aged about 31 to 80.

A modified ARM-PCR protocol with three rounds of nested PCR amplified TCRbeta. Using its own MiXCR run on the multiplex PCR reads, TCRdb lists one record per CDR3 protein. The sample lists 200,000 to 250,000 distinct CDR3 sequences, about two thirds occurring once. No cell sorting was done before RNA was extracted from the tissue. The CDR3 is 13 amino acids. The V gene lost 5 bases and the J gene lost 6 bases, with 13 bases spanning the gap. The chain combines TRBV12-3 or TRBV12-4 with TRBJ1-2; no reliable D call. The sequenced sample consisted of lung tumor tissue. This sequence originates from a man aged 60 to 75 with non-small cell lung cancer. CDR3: CASSRAPRDGYTF. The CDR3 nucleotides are TGTGCCAGCAGTCGGGCCCCCCGGGATGGCTACACCTTC.